This T cell receptor (beta chain) was captured in a study of blood T cell repertoires in COVID-19. CDR3 length equals 13 residues. Germline-derived CDR1 and CDR2 are LNHDA and SQIVND (reference sequence). V shed 5 bases, J shed 2 bases, and the junction held 2 bases outside the gene matches. Clones were read by immunoSEQ multiplex PCR, and TCRdb kept only the in-frame ones, dropping some. The sample has roughly 200,000 clones, 75% to 90% seen once; the top ten hold 6.2%. The specimen was PBMCs or T cells enriched from blood (not recorded which). The receptor was isolated from a middle-aged man who had recovered from COVID-19. The chain is built from TRBV19 and TRBJ2-7, with 8 bases that match TRBD1. The CDR3 sequence: CASSSDRAYEQYF. As DNA, the CDR3 is TGTGCCAGTAGTTCGGACAGGGCCTACGAGCAGTACTTC. The whole variable domain, remainder taken from reference TRBV19 and TRBJ2-7, is DGGITQSPKYLFRKEGQNVTLSCEQNLNHDAMYWYRQDPGQGLRLIYYSQIVNDFQKGDIAEGYSVSREKKESFPLTVTSAQKNPTAFYLCASSSDRAYEQYFGPGTRLTVT.